This is a list of T cell receptor beta chains from one sample in a study of radiation and T cells in renal cell carcinoma. The table came from immunoSEQ multiplex PCR; TCRdb's copy has only in-frame clones and leaves some out. The sample lists around 95,000 clones, 65% to 90% occurring once. The sequencing here drew on blood, taken from a patient whose treatment included radiotherapy and nephrectomy. The receptor source for this set is a man in his sixties with renal cell carcinoma. The CDR3 runs from the conserved cysteine through the conserved F or W. D genes are given only for firm matches. The size entry is marked missing in some rows and otherwise reads once, few, many or a size class.

j_gene,abundance,d_gene,v_gene,CDR3nt,CDR3aa
TRBJ2-7,.,.,TRBV5-4,TGTGCCAGCAGCTCCCACCGGGACCACAAGGCCTACGAGCAGTACTTC,CASSSHRDHKAYEQYF
TRBJ2-5,.,.,TRBV4-1,TGCGCCAGCAGCCCTGCTCTAGAAAGAGAGACCCAGTACTTC,CASSPALERETQYF
TRBJ1-1,many,.,TRBV11-2,TGTGCCAGCAGCTTCCGATATGAAGCTTTCTTT,CASSFRYEAFF
TRBJ2-6,.,.,TRBV7-2,TGTGCCAGGTCGCTATCTGGGGCCAACGTCCTGACTTTC,CARSLSGANVLTF
TRBJ2-2,.,.,TRBV7-9,TGTGCCAGCAGCCCCAGGTCGGGGCGAGACACCGGGGAGCTGTTTTTT,CASSPRSGRDTGELFF
TRBJ2-3,.,.,TRBV7-3,TGTGCCAGCAGCTCTGACGGCACAGATACGCAGTATTTT,CASSSDGTDTQYF
TRBJ2-3,.,.,TRBV15,TGTGCCACCAGCAGAGCGAGTAGGCAGGCAACAGATACGCAGTATTTT,CATSRASRQATDTQYF
TRBJ2-7,.,TRBD2,TRBV5-1,TGCGCCAGCAGCCAAAGACTAGCGGGAGGGCTGAGGAGCTCCTACGAGCAGTACTTC,CASSQRLAGGLRSSYEQYF
TRBJ2-2,.,.,TRBV6-1,TGTGCCAGCAGTCTGTGGGACACCGGGGAGCTGTTTTTT,CASSLWDTGELFF
TRBJ2-1,.,.,TRBV7-2,TGTGCCAGCAGCTTACGGCAGGTCTACAATGAGCAGTTCTTC,CASSLRQVYNEQFF
TRBJ1-1,.,TRBD1,TRBV7-2,TGTGCCAGCAGCTTAGGGGCAGGGGGCCTCACTGAAGCTTTCTTT,CASSLGAGGLTEAFF
TRBJ2-3,.,.,TRBV14,TGTGCCAGCAGCCCGCTTATCCGAGGGGGAGCAGATACGCAGTATTTT,CASSPLIRGGADTQYF
TRBJ2-3,.,.,TRBV15,TGTGCCACCAGCAGAGATCCAGGGTCCCTTGATACGCAGTATTTT,CATSRDPGSLDTQYF
TRBJ1-4,.,.,TRBV28,TGTGCCAGCAGCCGACAATTTCGAAAACTGTTTTTT,CASSRQFRKLFF
TRBJ2-5,.,.,TRBV2,TGTGCCAGCAGTGAACCAGGGTTTTTCCAAGAGACCCAGTACTTC,CASSEPGFFQETQYF
TRBJ1-1,once,.,TRBV9,TGTGCCAGCAGCGTAGTCGGGGTGAACACTGAAGCTTTCTTT,CASSVVGVNTEAFF
TRBJ2-7,.,TRBD2,TRBV19,TGTGCCAGTAGTATAGGGTCCGGGAGGGCCGTAGAGCAGTACTTC,CASSIGSGRAVEQYF
TRBJ2-3,few,TRBD2,TRBV11-2,TGTGCCAGCAGCCCCCGGACTAGCTCGTTTTCAGATACGCAGTATTTT,CASSPRTSSFSDTQYF
TRBJ1-5,.,TRBD1,TRBV7-9,TGTGCCAGCAGCTTAGACAGCGGGACAGCCCCTTCGCCCCAGCATTTT,CASSLDSGTAPSPQHF
TRBJ2-2,.,TRBD1,TRBV29-1,TGCAGCGTTGAAAGCAGGGGGCGCAACACCGGGGAGCTGTTTTTT,CSVESRGRNTGELFF
TRBJ2-7,.,.,TRBV4-1,TGCGCCAGCAGCCAAGGCCCTAGTGGGGGCTCCTACGAGCAGTACTTC,CASSQGPSGGSYEQYF
TRBJ1-2,.,.,TRBV15,TGTGCCACCAGCAGATCGAGGGGGGCCTATGGCTACACCTTC,CATSRSRGAYGYTF
TRBJ2-7,.,.,TRBV10-3,TGTGCCATCAGTGTGGAGGTAACGGGGTCCTACGAGCAGTACTTC,CAISVEVTGSYEQYF
TRBJ2-5,.,TRBD2,TRBV2,TGTGCCAGCCGACTAGCGGGGTACCAAGAGACCCAGTACTTC,CASRLAGYQETQYF
TRBJ2-2,.,.,TRBV6-5,TGTGCCAGCAGTTTTACATCGAACACCGGGGAGCTGTTTTTT,CASSFTSNTGELFF
TRBJ2-1,once,TRBD2,TRBV5-4,TGTGCCAGCAGCTTGGCTGCTAGCGGGAGTACCCCCTACAATGAGCAGTTCTTC,CASSLAASGSTPYNEQFF
TRBJ2-3,.,TRBD2,TRBV7-9,TGTGCCAGCAGATCTAGCGGGAGTGAGCAGTATTTT,CASRSSGSEQYF
TRBJ1-5,.,.,TRBV28,TGTGCCAGCAGTCCCCGACGGGTGAATCAGCCCCAGCATTTT,CASSPRRVNQPQHF
TRBJ1-2,.,TRBD1,TRBV19,TGTGCCAGTAGTGGGGGACAGGGAGTCGATGGCTACACCTTC,CASSGGQGVDGYTF
TRBJ2-3,few,.,TRBV9,TGTGCCAGCAGCCCTCAGGGTCTTGGCGGGGATACGCAGTATTTT,CASSPQGLGGDTQYF
TRBJ1-4,.,.,TRBV9,TGTGCCAGCAGCTTGGACCCAGGGATTGAAAAACTGTTTTTT,CASSLDPGIEKLFF